This T cell receptor (beta chain) was documented in a study of T cell responses to AZD1222 COVID-19 vaccine. The table came from immunoSEQ multiplex PCR; TCRdb's copy has only in-frame clones and leaves some out. The data contain 140,000 or so clones, 86% of them singletons. To note about this clone: Its antigen is unidentified.

Deletions cut 4 bases from V and 4 bases from J, with 13 bases between. Germline lookup yields CDR1 KGHSH and CDR2 LQKENI. The CDR3 contains 14 residues. Study-wide results and limits: Samples come after the peak T cell response, not at day 14. Donors skewed white British and female; clonal diversity was possibly underestimated. Vaccination with two AZD1222 doses was followed by a rise in Spike-specific TCR breadth and depth. Unmutated variant regions are reportedly targeted by nearly half of spike-specific TCRs.

This material consisted of peripheral blood, taken 28 days after the second AZD1222 dose. This rearrangement joins TRBV18 to TRBJ1-2; D remains unclear. This receptor was identified in an adult who received the AZD1222 COVID-19 vaccine. The CDR3 DNA reads as TGTGCCAGCTCACTCGACACGACGCCCTATGGCTACACCTTC. Its protein product is CASSLDTTPYGYTF.